The rows below give T cell receptor beta chains drawn from one sample of a study of cytomegalovirus exposure and HLA in healthy donors. Sequencing used immunoSEQ multiplex PCR; TCRdb keeps in-frame clones, though not all of them. This table holds 95,000 to 150,000 clones, approximately 72% found once. Sequencing input: PBMCs. These receptors all stem from a woman between 50 and 59 years old in good health and CMV-seropositive. CDR3s include the opening cysteine and the closing phenylalanine or tryptophan. A D gene is named only where the DNA matches it firmly. Size is stated for part of the rows, as once, few or many counts, or as a class when the clone is expanded.

size | J | D | V | DNA | CDR3
- | TRBJ2-7 | TRBD1 | TRBV5-1 | TGCGCCAGCAACAGTCGCCCGGGACAGGGGCCTTACGAGCAGTACTTC | CASNSRPGQGPYEQYF
few | TRBJ1-2 | - | TRBV7-6 | TGTGCCAGCAGCCTACAGGAGAACTATGGCTACACCTTC | CASSLQENYGYTF
- | TRBJ1-5 | - | TRBV5-1 | TGCGCCAGCAGCAAGGAAGGGGGTCCCAATCAGCCCCAGCATTTT | CASSKEGGPNQPQHF
- | TRBJ1-2 | TRBD1 | TRBV5-1 | TGCGCCAGCAGCTTGGTCGGACAGGTTAACTATGGCTACACCTTC | CASSLVGQVNYGYTF
- | TRBJ1-1 | - | TRBV30 | TGTGCCTGGACAGTGAACACTGAAGCTTTCTTT | CAWTVNTEAFF
- | TRBJ2-7 | TRBD2 | TRBV7-2 | TGTGCCAGCAGCTTAACGACTAGCGGGTTGAGCTCCTACGAGCAGTACTTC | CASSLTTSGLSSYEQYF
- | TRBJ2-7 | - | TRBV5-4 | TGTGCCAGCAGCCTGGGGCGGGGACCCTACGAGCAGTACTTC | CASSLGRGPYEQYF
once | TRBJ2-7 | - | TRBV30 | TGTGCCTGGAGTGTCGGGGGATCCTACGAGCAGTACTTC | CAWSVGGSYEQYF
- | TRBJ1-2 | - | TRBV19 | TGTGCCAGTACCGCAGGGGACGGCTACACCTTC | CASTAGDGYTF
- | TRBJ2-1 | TRBD2 | TRBV29-1 | TGCAGCGTTGCGTTTGCGGGAGGGGGAGAGAATGAGCAGTTCTTC | CSVAFAGGGENEQFF
once | TRBJ1-2 | TRBD1 | TRBV27 | TGTGCCAGCAGTTCCACCCCTAGACAGGGGAACTATGGCTACACCTTC | CASSSTPRQGNYGYTF
- | TRBJ1-1 | - | TRBV18 | TGTGCCAGCTCAGTCATGGCTGACACTGAAGCTTTCTTT | CASSVMADTEAFF
- | TRBJ2-7 | TRBD2 | TRBV11-2 | TGTGCCAGCAGTTCCACTAGCGTCTCCTACGAGCAGTACTTC | CASSSTSVSYEQYF
- | TRBJ1-2 | - | TRBV5-6 | TGTGCCAGCAGCTTAGGAGCAGGGGATGGCTACACCTTC | CASSLGAGDGYTF
few | TRBJ2-1 | TRBD2 | TRBV11-3 | TGTGCCAGCAGCTTAGAAGCGGGAGGGCCCAATGAGCAGTTCTTC | CASSLEAGGPNEQFF
- | TRBJ2-2 | - | TRBV4-3 | TGCGCCAGCAGCCAAGGTTATGGGCGCACCGGGGAGCTGTTTTTT | CASSQGYGRTGELFF
- | TRBJ1-2 | TRBD1 | TRBV2 | TGTGCCAGCAGTGATTTCGGACAGGGCTATGGCTACACCTTC | CASSDFGQGYGYTF
- | TRBJ1-5 | - | TRBV25-1 | TGTGCCAGCAGTGAGAGTCACAGGGAGTCCCAGCATTTT | CASSESHRESQHF
- | TRBJ2-3 | TRBD2 | TRBV15 | TGTGCCACCCAGACTAGCGGGGGGGCCGGGACAGATACGCAGTATTTT | CATQTSGGAGTDTQYF
- | TRBJ2-6 | - | TRBV4-1 | TGCGCCAGCAGCCAAGATATGGACAGTACCTTCTCTGGGGCCAACGTCCTGACTTTC | CASSQDMDSTFSGANVLTF
- | TRBJ2-7 | TRBD1 | TRBV27 | TGTGCCAGCAGGCCGACAGGGGGGGACTATTCTCTCTACGAGCAGTACTTC | CASRPTGGDYSLYEQYF
once | TRBJ2-2 | TRBD2 | TRBV5-1 | TGCGCCAGCAGCGGGGGACTATTCTACACCGGGGAGCTGTTTTTT | CASSGGLFYTGELFF
few | TRBJ2-7 | - | TRBV9 | TGTGCCAGCAGCGTAGGAGGCGGGATCCTATACGAGCAGTACTTC | CASSVGGGILYEQYF
- | TRBJ2-2 | TRBD2 | TRBV5-1 | TGCGCCAGCACCCTAGCGGGCGTAAGAACCGGGGAGCTGTTTTTT | CASTLAGVRTGELFF
- | TRBJ1-1 | TRBD1 | TRBV18 | TGTGCCAGCTCACCAGCCTCCCCGGGACAGGGAGGAACTGAAGCTTTCTTT | CASSPASPGQGGTEAFF
few | TRBJ1-1 | - | TRBV19 | TGTGCCAGTAGTGTCCACATGAACACTGAAGCTTTCTTT | CASSVHMNTEAFF
- | TRBJ2-1 | - | TRBV5-1 | TGCGCCAGCAGCTTGTCGGGTGAGCAGTTCTTC | CASSLSGEQFF
- | TRBJ1-6 | TRBD1 | TRBV4-1 | TGCGCCAGCAGCCAGCCGGGACAGCGGAATTCACCCCTCCACTTT | CASSQPGQRNSPLHF
- | TRBJ2-1 | TRBD2 | TRBV11-2 | TGTGCCAGCAGAGAGGTATTCGGACTAGCGGACAATGAGCAGTTCTTC | CASREVFGLADNEQFF
- | TRBJ1-3 | - | TRBV5-1 | TGCGCCAGCAGCTTGGCGGGGGGTGAAAACACCATATATTTT | CASSLAGGENTIYF
once | TRBJ2-7 | TRBD1 | TRBV2 | TGTGCCAGCAGTGAAACTTTTGGACAGGGAATCTACGAGCAGTACTTC | CASSETFGQGIYEQYF
- | TRBJ1-5 | - | TRBV5-4 | TGTGCCAGCAGCTTGGACGGCGGGGGTAGGCAGCCCCAGCATTTT | CASSLDGGGRQPQHF
few | TRBJ2-7 | TRBD2 | TRBV7-8 | TGTGCCAGCAGCGCGGGGGGGGTTGGCGGGAACTCCTACGAGCAGTACTTC | CASSAGGVGGNSYEQYF
- | TRBJ1-4 | - | TRBV4-2 | TGTGCCAGCAGCCCCGAACAGCTCACTAATGAAAAACTGTTTTTT | CASSPEQLTNEKLFF
- | TRBJ2-2 | TRBD2 | TRBV5-4 | TGTGCCAGCAGCTTTAGCGGGGGGAACACCGGGGAGCTGTTTTTT | CASSFSGGNTGELFF